This TCR beta chain is drawn from a study of blood T cell repertoires in COVID-19. About the study: From the United States, Italy and Spain came samples of acute and convalescent COVID-19. From T cells, B-cell-depleted T cells, or PBMCs came the material, which was cDNA or gDNA.

Trimming took off 5 bases at V and 4 bases at J, with 24 bases between the two ends. CDR3 length equals 17 residues. Germline CDR1 and CDR2: SGHNT and YYREEE (reference sequence). Original analysis: Reference gene primers were amplified, and this amplification served to estimate nucleated cell counts. The assay was immunoSEQ multiplex PCR, and TCRdb's table has in-frame clones only and misses some. The V and J calls and clone size were taken over from that table, and D and trimming were inferred from the DNA. This table has 45,000 or so clones, around nine tenths appearing once. The chain joins TRBV5-4 to TRBJ1-2, with D perhaps matching TRBD1 (6 bases). Sequencing was done on a sample of peripheral blood. This TCR came from a man of 80 years or more with acute or convalescent COVID-19. The CDR3 is CASSLSITGQKGYGYTF. The CDR3 bases are TGTGCCAGCAGTCTTAGCATCACCGGACAGAAAGGCTATGGCTACACCTTC.